Shown below are 6 T cell receptor beta chains from a single sample sequenced in a study of T cells after yellow fever vaccination. From the 5' RACE reads, TCRdb called clonotypes with MiXCR, one entry per CDR3 protein. The data contain about 580,000 distinct CDR3 sequences, approximately 16% of them singletons. Material: PBMCs, obtained about 5 days after the first yellow fever vaccination. The receptors derive from a man between 18 and 35 years old who received the YFV17D yellow fever vaccine.

This clonotype has just a few counts. The chain recombines TRBV19 with TRBJ2-5, with D perhaps TRBD1 (5 bases). This CDR3 has 14 amino acids. Trimming left V 5 bases short and J 3 bases short, with 13 bases between. Germline CDR1 and CDR2: LNHDA and SQIVND (reference sequence). CDR3 DNA: TGTGCCAGTAGTCAAATAACAGGAGAAGAGACCCAGTACTTC. Translation: CASSQITGEETQYF.

This clonotype was counted a few times. This chain links TRBV6-5 with TRBJ2-4; no clear D gene. Germline V gene data show CDR1 as MNHEY and CDR2 as SVGAGI. The CDR3 runs 16 residues. Trimming shortened V by 0 bases and J by 0 bases, and 9 bases separated the two germline ends. The CDR3 region has the DNA TGTGCCAGCAGTTACTCCGGAAGTATAGCCAAAAACATTCAGTACTTC. Protein: CASSYSGSIAKNIQYF.

The chain is built from TRBV6-1 and TRBJ2-2; 12 nucleotides match TRBD2. J lost 7 bases, V lost 5 bases, and 11 bases had no gene match. The CDR3 length is 17 residues. CDR1 and CDR2 from the germline V gene are MNHNS and SASEGT. The CDR3 reads CASSRLAGAPVGGELFF. CDR3 DNA: TGTGCCAGCAGTCGACTAGCGGGGGCCCCCGTCGGCGGGGAGCTGTTTTTT.

This clonotype was seen only a few times. The CDR3 nucleotides read TGTGCCACCTTCAGCCGGGGGCGGGGGAATGAGCAGTTCTTC. Its protein is CATFSRGRGNEQFF. The rearrangement joins TRBV3-1 to TRBJ2-1, with D perhaps TRBD2 (7 bases). V was pared by 10 bases and J by 7 bases, with 20 bases between. Germline V lookup: CDR1 LGHDT, CDR2 YNNKEL (reference sequence). This CDR3 region has 14 residues.

This rearrangement joins TRBV7-9 to TRBJ1-1, with D possibly TRBD1 on 6 matching bases. Trimming took 3 bases from V and 7 from J, leaving 12 bases between them. The V gene's germline CDR1 is SEHNR and CDR2 FQNEAQ (reference sequence). The CDR3 sequence is 13 residues long. CDR3 coding DNA: TGTGCCAGCAGCTTCCCCGGACAGCTTGAAGCTTTCTTT. It encodes CASSFPGQLEAFF.

The rearrangement uses TRBV4-1 and TRBJ1-1; D may be TRBD1 (5 bases). The CDR3 runs 13 residues. Trimming stripped 0 bases from V and 7 bases from J, with 9 bases between. CDR1 is MGHRA, CDR2 YSYEKL, per germline. CDR3 DNA sequence: TGCGCCAGCAGCCAAGAGGGGGATCGTGAAGCTTTCTTT. Encoded protein: CASSQEGDREAFF.